The next 28 T cell receptor beta chains were all read from a single sample in a study of T cells after yellow fever vaccination. TCRdb itself ran the 5' RACE reads through MiXCR, one entry per CDR3 protein. The sample has some 240,000 distinct CDR3 sequences, roughly 5.6% seen once. The sample was CD4+ T cells sorted from PBMCs, taken on the day of the yellow fever booster vaccination. The receptors come from a young man who received the YFV17D yellow fever vaccine.

Here the CDR3 reads CASSLVLAGALNNEQFF. The CDR3 nucleotides read TGCGCCAGCAGCTTGGTACTAGCGGGGGCTCTAAACAATGAGCAGTTCTTC. The genes are TRBV5-1 and TRBJ2-1; 11 nucleotides match TRBD2. CDR3 length: 17 amino acids. In germline, CDR1 is SGHRS, CDR2 YFSETQ. With 0 bases clipped from V and 5 bases from J, the junction kept 7 bases outside the gene matches.

The chain couples TRBV30 to TRBJ1-4; D unresolved. The V gene's germline CDR1 is GTSNPN and CDR2 SVGIG (reference sequence). V was trimmed by 5 bases and J by 6 bases, leaving 10 bases between them. The CDR3 length is 12 residues. The CDR3 DNA reads TGTGCCTGGCGCTGGGCGCATGAAAAACTGTTTTTT. Protein: CAWRWAHEKLFF.

This clonotype was recorded a few times. The rearrangement links TRBV20-1 to TRBJ2-3; 8 nucleotides match TRBD2. CDR1 is DFQATT and CDR2 is SNEGSKA in the germline V gene (reference sequence). The junction had 17 bases not matched to a gene; V was cut back by 2 bases and J by 7 bases. The CDR3 length is 17 residues. The CDR3 bases are TGCAGTGCTAGACCCAATGCGGCGGGGGGACCACATAATACGCAGTATTTT. Encoded protein: CSARPNAAGGPHNTQYF.

This clonotype was detected a few times. The chain has TRBV9 and TRBJ2-2, with D possibly being TRBD1 (6 bases). V gave up 1 base and J gave up 6 bases, with 10 bases separating them. The CDR3 contains 14 residues. CDR1 SGDLS and CDR2 YYNGEE come from the germline V gene. In DNA, the CDR3 is TGTGCCAGCAGCGTAACAGGGCAGCCCGGGGAGCTGTTTTTT. This codes for CASSVTGQPGELFF. Full variable domain (rest looked up from reference TRBV9 and TRBJ2-2): DSGVTQTPKHLITATGQRVTLRCSPRSGDLSVYWYQQSLDQGLQFLIQYYNGEERAKGNILERFSAQQFPDLHSELNLSSLELGDSALYFCASSVTGQPGELFFGEGSRLTVL.

V gene TRBV20-1 combines with J gene TRBJ1-2, with D maybe TRBD1 (5 bases). The V end lost 3 bases, the J end lost 6 bases, and 11 bases lay between the germline ends. The CDR3 has 12 amino acids. Germline CDR1 and CDR2: DFQATT and SNEGSKA (reference sequence). Written as DNA, the CDR3 is TGCAGTGCTAGTAGAGGGGTCGATGGCTACACCTTC. This translates into CSASRGVDGYTF.

The chain is built from TRBV10-3 and TRBJ2-7; TRBD2 agrees at 9 bases. Trimming took 2 bases from V and 2 from J; bases not matched to a gene: 4. Germline V gene lookup returns CDR1 ENHRY and CDR2 SYGVKD. The CDR3 is 15 amino acids. The CDR3 region has the DNA TGTGCCATCAGTGAGCAGCGGGGGGCGACCTACGAGCAGTACTTC. Encoded protein: CAISEQRGATYEQYF.

In its sample, this clonotype was seen a few times. The rearrangement joins TRBV10-3 to TRBJ2-7; tentative D call: TRBD1 (6 bases). The CDR3 sequence is 15 residues long. V lost 3 bases and J 2 bases, leaving 14 bases between the germline ends. Germline CDR1 and CDR2: ENHRY and SYGVKD. The CDR3 nucleotides are TGTGCCATCAGTGATTCGACAGGCACGCCCTACGAGCAGTACTTC. This encodes CAISDSTGTPYEQYF.

This clonotype was observed a few times. The V gene is TRBV5-6, the J gene TRBJ2-5; D could derive from TRBD1 or TRBD2 (7 bases each). Germline loops: CDR1 SGHDT, CDR2 YYEEEE. The CDR3 contains 15 residues. V lost 1 base and J 3 bases, leaving 13 bases between the germline ends. CDR3 residues: CASSLSGTAKETQYF. The CDR3 nucleotides are TGTGCCAGCAGCTTGAGCGGGACAGCGAAAGAGACCCAGTACTTC. The variable domain in full, completed from reference TRBV5-6 and TRBJ2-5, reads DAGVTQSPTHLIKTRGQQVTLRCSPKSGHDTVSWYQQALGQGPQFIFQYYEEEERQRGNFPDRFSGHQFPNYSSELNVNALLLGDSALYLCASSLSGTAKETQYFGPGTRLLVL.

This clonotype turned up a few times. CDR3 region: CASAQTPGQGPAFF. The DNA for the CDR3 is TGTGCCAGCGCCCAGACTCCGGGACAGGGACCTGCTTTCTTT. The genes are TRBV9 and TRBJ1-1; 9 positions match TRBD1. This CDR3 spans 14 amino acids. The germline V gene has CDR1 SGDLS and CDR2 YYNGEE. The J segment lost 11 bases and the V segment lost 7 bases, leaving 15 bases of the junction unmatched.

This clonotype has a count of ten or more. V gene TRBV6-5 combines with J gene TRBJ2-3; TRBD2 aligns across 8 bases. Germline CDR1 MNHEY, CDR2 SVGAGI. The junction had 8 bases not matched to a gene; V was cut back by 6 bases and J by 6 bases. The CDR3 length is 14 residues. CDR3 coding DNA: TGTGCCAGCAGGCCCCGGGGGGGCCCGGATACGCAGTATTTT. As protein: CASRPRGGPDTQYF.

This clonotype was recorded at least ten times. This chain's CDR3 is CASSYSGGANTGELFF. The CDR3, as DNA: TGTGCCAGCAGTTACTCGGGCGGGGCGAACACCGGGGAGCTGTTTTTT. The chain employs TRBV6-5 and TRBJ2-2, with D tentatively TRBD2 (6 bases). Trimming left V 0 bases short and J 0 bases short, with 8 bases between. The CDR3 consists of 16 residues. Germline V lookup: CDR1 MNHEY, CDR2 SVGAGI.

This rearrangement joins TRBV20-1 to TRBJ1-2, with TRBD1 identical over 12 bases. Germline lookup yields CDR1 DFQATT and CDR2 SNEGSKA (reference sequence). V shed 7 bases, J shed 6 bases, and the junction held 12 bases outside the gene matches. The CDR3 has 15 amino acids. The CDR3 DNA sequence: TGCAGTGTAGGGACAGGGGGCCGATCTTTGAATGGCTACACCTTC. This codes for CSVGTGGRSLNGYTF.

This clonotype was picked up a small number of times. This rearrangement joins TRBV7-8 to TRBJ1-6; maybe TRBD1 (5 bases). The CDR3 runs 15 residues. The germline CDR1 and CDR2 sequences are SGHVS and FQNEAQ. V was cut by 1 base and J by 7 bases, with 11 bases left in between. The CDR3 protein is CASSLEGAGNSPLHF. DNA for the CDR3: TGTGCCAGCAGCTTAGAAGGGGCTGGGAATTCACCCCTCCACTTT.

V and J are TRBV3-1 and TRBJ2-3; no definite D call. Germline V CDR1 and CDR2: LGHDT, YNNKEL (reference sequence). V was shortened by 5 bases and J by 2 bases, with 11 bases between the two germline ends. The CDR3 has 14 residues. The CDR3 region is CASSRPAYTDTQYF. DNA of the CDR3: TGTGCCAGCAGCAGACCGGCTTACACAGATACGCAGTATTTT.

This clonotype was seen many times. The chain joins TRBV5-1 to TRBJ2-2; TRBD1 matches 7 bases. The CDR3 length is 16 residues. Trimming cost V 4 bases and J 4 bases; bases outside gene matches: 10. Germline V gives CDR1 SGHRS, CDR2 YFSETQ. CDR3 residues: CASSPRTGLGTGELFF. The CDR3 bases are TGCGCCAGCAGCCCGCGGACAGGATTAGGCACCGGGGAGCTGTTTTTT.

This clonotype occurred a few times. This sequence joins TRBV4-3 and TRBJ2-7, with D perhaps matching TRBD1 (6 bases). The V end was cut by 1 base, the J end by 0 bases, with 13 bases between. The CDR3 is 16 residues long. Germline-derived CDR1 and CDR2 are LGHNA and YSLEER. The CDR3 DNA reads TGCGCCAGCAGCCAAGGGACAGCTACCTTCTCCTACGAGCAGTACTTC. It specifies CASSQGTATFSYEQYF.

The genes are TRBV25-1 and TRBJ2-3; TRBD2 aligns across 7 bases. V lost 3 bases to trimming and J lost 0 bases; unmatched junction nucleotides: 3. The CDR3 extends over 15 amino acids. Germline CDR1 reads MGHDK; CDR2 reads SYGVNS. The CDR3 region has the DNA TGTGCCAGCAGTGATGCGGGACTAAGCACAGATACGCAGTATTTT. As protein: CASSDAGLSTDTQYF.

The V gene is TRBV7-2, the J gene TRBJ2-3, with TRBD2 as a possible D gene (5 bases). Germline CDR1 reads SGHTA; CDR2 reads FQGNSA. This CDR3 is built from 15 residues. The ends were cut back, 5 bases at V and 7 bases at J, with 19 bases in the middle. This CDR3 is CASSPGLGVGNTQYF. CDR3 coding DNA: TGTGCCAGCAGCCCCGGACTGGGTGTGGGAAATACGCAGTATTTT.

This CDR3 reads CASSAESRTTDTQYF. CDR3 bases: TGTGCCAGCAGCGCGGAGTCGCGGACCACAGATACGCAGTATTTT. The chain is built from TRBV9 and TRBJ2-3; D gene ambiguous. V was pared by 3 bases and J by 2 bases, with 13 bases between. CDR3 length: 15 residues. The germline gives CDR1 SGDLS, CDR2 YYNGEE.

The sample holds a few counts of this clonotype. The V gene is TRBV5-1, the J gene TRBJ1-2; TRBD1 might be the D (5 bases). V was trimmed by 3 bases and J by 5 bases, leaving 17 bases between them. The CDR3 runs to 15 residues. Germline-derived CDR1 and CDR2 are SGHRS and YFSETQ. The CDR3: CASSYRTDTSYGYTF. CDR3 coding DNA: TGCGCCAGCAGCTACAGGACTGATACCTCTTATGGCTACACCTTC.

This chain uses TRBV19 with TRBJ1-4; D possibly corresponds to TRBD1 (6 bases). V gave up 6 bases and J gave up 4 bases, with 15 bases separating them. There are 15 residues in the CDR3. CDR1 is LNHDA, CDR2 SQIVND, per germline (reference sequence). CDR3 sequence: CASRQAPDSNEKLFF. CDR3 nucleotides: TGTGCCAGTAGACAAGCCCCGGACAGTAATGAAAAACTGTTTTTT.

This clonotype was counted a few times. The chain couples TRBV19 to TRBJ1-2; 7 nucleotides align to TRBD1. With 6 bases clipped from V and 3 bases from J, the junction kept 4 bases outside the gene matches. Germline V CDR1 and CDR2: LNHDA, SQIVND (reference sequence). CDR3 length: 13 residues. CDR3 sequence (DNA): TGTGCCAGTAGCCTACAGGGGTACTATGGCTACACCTTC. Protein sequence: CASSLQGYYGYTF.

V gene TRBV27 combines with J gene TRBJ2-2, with 7 positions matching TRBD2. The germline V gene encodes CDR1 MNHEY and CDR2 SMNVEV (reference sequence). With V trimmed by 1 base and J by 6 bases, 8 bases remained unmatched. This CDR3 contains 16 residues. The CDR3 region is CASSLWGGGFAGELFF. CDR3 nucleotide sequence: TGTGCCAGCAGTTTATGGGGCGGGGGATTCGCCGGGGAGCTGTTTTTT.

This clonotype came up a few times. The DNA for the CDR3 is TGTGCCAGCAGTGTCGCCGGGACAGGGGATATTAATGAGCAGTTCTTC. This codes for CASSVAGTGDINEQFF. The chain is built from TRBV25-1 and TRBJ2-1, with 10 positions matching TRBD1. The CDR3 extends over 16 amino acids. The V segment lost 4 bases and the J segment 7 bases; nucleotides outside the gene matches: 10. CDR1 is MGHDK and CDR2 is SYGVNS in the germline V gene.

This clonotype appeared a few times. The chain combines TRBV4-1 with TRBJ1-6, with D possibly being TRBD1 (5 bases). The V and J ends lost 0 bases and 11 bases respectively, with 17 bases between them. The CDR3 loop spans 16 amino acids. From germline, CDR1 is MGHRA and CDR2 YSYEKL. CDR3 bases: TGCGCCAGCAGCCAAGATCGGCGAAGCGCAGGGCCACCCCTCCACTTT. It encodes CASSQDRRSAGPPLHF.

This rearrangement joins TRBV6-6 to TRBJ2-2; 8 bases are shared with TRBD2. V shed 2 bases, J shed 7 bases, and the junction held 12 bases outside the gene matches. CDR1 and CDR2 (germline): MNHNY, SVGAGI (reference sequence). There are 17 residues in the CDR3. CDR3 amino acids: CASSYEGTRSFGGELFF. In nucleotides, the CDR3 is TGTGCCAGCAGTTACGAAGGGACTAGAAGTTTCGGCGGGGAGCTGTTTTTT.

This clonotype was seen at least ten times. The rearrangement joins TRBV7-8 to TRBJ2-3, with 7 bases lining up with TRBD1. The CDR3 sequence is 15 residues long. The germline gives CDR1 SGHVS, CDR2 FQNEAQ. The junction had 6 bases not matched to a gene; V was cut back by 4 bases and J by 2 bases. The CDR3 sequence is CASSWNRGDTDTQYF. CDR3 sequence (DNA): TGTGCCAGCAGCTGGAACAGGGGTGACACAGATACGCAGTATTTT.

This clonotype was seen a few times. The V gene is TRBV5-1, the J gene TRBJ2-7; the D gene could be TRBD1 or TRBD2 (5 bases each). With 3 bases removed from V and 6 bases from J, the gap between germline ends came to 13 bases. This CDR3 spans 13 amino acids. CDR1 SGHRS and CDR2 YFSETQ come from the germline V gene. CDR3 coding DNA: TGCGCCAGCAGCTGGGGGACGTCCACCGAGCAGTACGTC. Translated: CASSWGTSTEQYV.